This T cell receptor beta chain was recorded in a study of blood T cell repertoires in COVID-19. On the study more broadly: The origin of the acute and convalescent COVID-19 samples was the United States, Italy and Spain. PBMCs, B-cell-depleted T cells, or T cells provided the cDNA or gDNA that made up the material.

In the original processing: Reference gene primer amplification gave estimated nucleated cell counts. Here immunoSEQ multiplex PCR was the method, and the copy in TCRdb shows in-frame clones only, minus some. That table furnishes V, J and clone size, whereas the DNA furnished D and trimming. The sample has 170,000 or so clones, approximately 89% seen once. Participants were aged roughly 18 to 90 years, lived in around 22 US areas, and enrolled virtually. This clone occurred once. The CDR3 covers 15 residues. Trimming left V 5 bases short and J 7 bases short, with 17 bases between. Germline-derived CDR1 and CDR2 are LGHDT and YNNKEL (reference sequence).

Sequences were obtained from PBMCs or T cells enriched from blood (not recorded which). The sequence derives from a man in his forties who had recovered from COVID-19. The chain has TRBV3-1 (or the pseudogene TRBV3-2) and TRBJ2-2; unclear D gene. The DNA for the CDR3 is TGTGCCAGCAGCTTCCTTTTGGATTCGGGCGGGGAGCTGTTTTTT. This translates into CASSFLLDSGGELFF.